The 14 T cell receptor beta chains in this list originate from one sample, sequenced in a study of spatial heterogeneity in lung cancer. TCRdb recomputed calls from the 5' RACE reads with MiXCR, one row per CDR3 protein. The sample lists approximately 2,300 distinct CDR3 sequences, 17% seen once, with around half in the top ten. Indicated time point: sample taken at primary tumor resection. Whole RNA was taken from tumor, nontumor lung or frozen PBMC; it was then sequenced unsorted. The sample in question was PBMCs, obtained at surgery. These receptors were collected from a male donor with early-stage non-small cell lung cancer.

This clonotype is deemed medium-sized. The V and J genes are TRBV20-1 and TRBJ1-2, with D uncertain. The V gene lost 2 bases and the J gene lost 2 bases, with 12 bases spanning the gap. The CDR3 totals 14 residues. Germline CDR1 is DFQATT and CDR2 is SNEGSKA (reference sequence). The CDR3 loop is CSARNPKENYGYTF. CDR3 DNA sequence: TGCAGTGCTAGAAATCCGAAGGAGAACTATGGCTACACCTTC.

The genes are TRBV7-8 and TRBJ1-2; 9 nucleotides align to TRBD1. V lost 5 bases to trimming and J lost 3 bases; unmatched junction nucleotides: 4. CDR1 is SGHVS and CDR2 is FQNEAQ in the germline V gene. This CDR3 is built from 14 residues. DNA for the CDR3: TGTGCCAGCAGCCAGGACAGGGGTGACTATGGCTACACCTTC. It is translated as CASSQDRGDYGYTF.

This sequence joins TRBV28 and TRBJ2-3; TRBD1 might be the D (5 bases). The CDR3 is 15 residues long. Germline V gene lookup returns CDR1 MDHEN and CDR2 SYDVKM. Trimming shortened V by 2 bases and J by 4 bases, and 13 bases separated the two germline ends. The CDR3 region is CASSLKQVDPDTQYF. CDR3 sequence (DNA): TGTGCCAGCAGTTTAAAACAGGTGGACCCAGATACGCAGTATTTT.

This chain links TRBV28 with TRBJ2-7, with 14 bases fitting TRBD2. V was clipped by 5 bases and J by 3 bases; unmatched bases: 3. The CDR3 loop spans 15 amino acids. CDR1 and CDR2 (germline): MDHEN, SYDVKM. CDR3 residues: CASSAGTSGSYEQYF. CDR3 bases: TGTGCCAGCAGTGCCGGGACTAGCGGGAGCTACGAGCAGTACTTC.

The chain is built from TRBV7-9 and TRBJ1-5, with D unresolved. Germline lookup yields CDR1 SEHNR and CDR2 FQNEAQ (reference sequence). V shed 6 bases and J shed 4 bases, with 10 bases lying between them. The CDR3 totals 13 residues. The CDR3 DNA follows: TGTGCCAGCAGTGTCGACGCTAATCAGCCCCAGCATTTT. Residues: CASSVDANQPQHF.

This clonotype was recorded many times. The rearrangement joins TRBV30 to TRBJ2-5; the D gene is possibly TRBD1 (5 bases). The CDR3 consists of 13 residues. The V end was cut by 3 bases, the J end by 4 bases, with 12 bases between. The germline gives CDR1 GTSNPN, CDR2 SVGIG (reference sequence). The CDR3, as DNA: TGTGCCTGGAGAGATCTGGGGCCAGAGACCCAGTACTTC. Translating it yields CAWRDLGPETQYF.

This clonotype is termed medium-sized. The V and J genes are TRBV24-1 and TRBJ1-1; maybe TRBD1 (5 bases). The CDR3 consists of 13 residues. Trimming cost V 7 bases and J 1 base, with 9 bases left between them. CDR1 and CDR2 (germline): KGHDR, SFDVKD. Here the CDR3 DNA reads TGTGCCACCAGGGCAGGGCCGAACACTGAAGCTTTCTTT. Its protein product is CATRAGPNTEAFF.

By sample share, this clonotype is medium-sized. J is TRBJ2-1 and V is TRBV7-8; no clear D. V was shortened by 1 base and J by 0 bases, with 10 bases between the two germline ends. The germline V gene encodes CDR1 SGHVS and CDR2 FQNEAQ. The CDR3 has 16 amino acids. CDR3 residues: CASSLEVPASYNEQFF. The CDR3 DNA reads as TGTGCCAGCAGCTTAGAGGTGCCGGCCTCCTACAATGAGCAGTTCTTC.

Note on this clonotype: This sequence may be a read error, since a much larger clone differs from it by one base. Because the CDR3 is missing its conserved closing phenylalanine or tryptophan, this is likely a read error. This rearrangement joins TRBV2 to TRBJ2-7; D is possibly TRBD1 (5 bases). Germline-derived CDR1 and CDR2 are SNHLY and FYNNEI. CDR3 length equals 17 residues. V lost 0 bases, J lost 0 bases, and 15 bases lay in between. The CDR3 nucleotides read TGTGCCAGCAGTGAAGCGCTCCAGGGAAGGAGCTCCTACGAGCAGTACTAC. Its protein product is CASSEALQGRSSYEQYY.

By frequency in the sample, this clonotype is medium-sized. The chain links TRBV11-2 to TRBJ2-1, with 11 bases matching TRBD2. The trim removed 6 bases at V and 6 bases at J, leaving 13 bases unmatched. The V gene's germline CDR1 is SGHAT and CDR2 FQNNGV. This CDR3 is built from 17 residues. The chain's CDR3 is CASRGLAVDLRGNEQFF. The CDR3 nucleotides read TGTGCCAGCAGGGGACTAGCGGTCGACCTACGGGGCAATGAGCAGTTCTTC.

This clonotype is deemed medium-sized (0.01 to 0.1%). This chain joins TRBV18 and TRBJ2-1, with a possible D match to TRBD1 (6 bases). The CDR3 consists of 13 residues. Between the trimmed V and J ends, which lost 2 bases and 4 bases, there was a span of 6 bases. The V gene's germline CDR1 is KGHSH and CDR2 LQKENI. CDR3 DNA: TGTGCCAGCTCACCAACAGGGTACAATGAGCAGTTCTTC. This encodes CASSPTGYNEQFF.

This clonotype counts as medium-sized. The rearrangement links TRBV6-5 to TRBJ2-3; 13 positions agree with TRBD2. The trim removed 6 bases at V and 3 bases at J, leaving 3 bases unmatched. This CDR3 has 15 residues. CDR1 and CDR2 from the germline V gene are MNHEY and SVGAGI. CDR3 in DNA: TGTGCCAGCAGACAGACTAGCGGGAGGACAGATACGCAGTATTTT. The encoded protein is CASRQTSGRTDTQYF.

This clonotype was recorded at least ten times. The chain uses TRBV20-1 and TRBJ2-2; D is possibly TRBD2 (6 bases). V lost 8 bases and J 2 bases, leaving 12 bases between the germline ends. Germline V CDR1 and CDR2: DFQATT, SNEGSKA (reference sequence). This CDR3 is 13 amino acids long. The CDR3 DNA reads TGCAGTCCAAGGGACTTCAACACCGGGGAGCTGTTTTTT. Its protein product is CSPRDFNTGELFF.

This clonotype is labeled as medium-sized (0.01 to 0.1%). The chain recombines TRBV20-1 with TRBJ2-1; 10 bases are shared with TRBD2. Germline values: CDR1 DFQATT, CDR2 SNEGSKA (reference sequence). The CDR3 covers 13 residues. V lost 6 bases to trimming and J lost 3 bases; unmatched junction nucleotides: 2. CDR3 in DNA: TGCAGTGCACGGACTAGCGGCTACAATGAGCAGTTCTTC. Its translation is CSARTSGYNEQFF.